Following are 2 T cell receptor beta chains from one sample sequenced in a study of blood T cell repertoires in COVID-19. The protocol was immunoSEQ multiplex PCR, while the TCRdb copy is restricted to in-frame clones and leaves out a portion. The sample lists some 150,000 clones, roughly 80% occurring once. The specimen sequenced was peripheral blood. These receptors came from a man older than 75 with acute or convalescent COVID-19.

This chain joins TRBV3-1 (or the pseudogene TRBV3-2) and TRBJ1-1; D is perhaps TRBD1 (5 bases). V was trimmed by 5 bases and J by 4 bases, leaving 17 bases between them. The CDR3 consists of 15 residues. CDR1 and CDR2 (germline): LGHDT, YNNKEL (reference sequence). The CDR3 region is CASSSGLGMGTEAFF. CDR3 nucleotides: TGTGCCAGCAGCTCAGGGCTGGGGATGGGCACTGAAGCTTTCTTT.

This chain uses TRBV3-1 (or the pseudogene TRBV3-2) with TRBJ1-1, with D unclear. The germline V gene encodes CDR1 LGHDT and CDR2 YNNKEL (reference sequence). Trimming stripped 0 bases from V and 4 bases from J, with 9 bases between. The CDR3 consists of 14 residues. CDR3 nucleotides: TGTGCCAGCAGCCAAGATCTAGGTTCCACTGAAGCTTTCTTT. This encodes CASSQDLGSTEAFF.